This TCR beta chain was sequenced during a study of monozygotic twins with cystic fibrosis (dated by TCRdb to the early 2020s). As for the study more broadly: Barcoded libraries were made from 3 to 3.5 micrograms of fragmented DNA using roughly 16 PCR cycles. TCR beta repertoires were compared within and between 16 monozygotic twin pairs with cystic fibrosis so that genetic influence on V and J gene usage could be assessed. The cohort included ten female and six male twin pairs, mostly children and adolescents, aged roughly 2.0 to 40 years with a median of about 9 years. On the day blood was drawn, the twins' weight-for-height and FEVPerc (FEV1 disease centile) were ranked against those of the 1,000 or so cohort participants. Data for three of the twin pairs had previously been reported in another context.

The junction carries 10 bases between V and J, which are trimmed by 1 base and 3 bases respectively. CDR1 SGHRS and CDR2 YFSETQ were looked up in the germline V gene. The CDR3, cysteine through phenylalanine, is 14 amino acids long. This entry keeps only the CDR3 DNA: 42 bases, framed from base 1. TCR beta CDR3 regions were amplified by multiplex PCR with the immunoSEQ immune profiling system according to the manufacturer's instructions. An Illumina NextSeq system was used for sequencing. Regarding the original processing steps: The immunoSEQ Analyzer platform handled processing of the sequence data, and clonality was calculated by taking the square root of Simpson's index of productive rearrangements. Similarity in V and J usage was measured by Jensen-Shannon distance, and OLGA was used to compute CDR3 generation probabilities. Shared CDR3 sequences were searched in the immuneACCESS database (August 2020) and in VDJdb (December 2020). TCRdb took this table from immuneACCESS and kept in-frame rearrangements with V and J called. Such tables lack part of the clones; where checked against another copy, unresolved V genes explain under half of the gap, and the rest is unexplained. V, J and clone size are taken as reported in that table, and D and trimming were inferred from the DNA itself. For this sample there are about 36,000 clones; over 80% appear just once. The ten largest clonotypes hold 0.19% of the sample.

Worth noting for this clone: Its antigen is currently not known. Within one base of it there is no much larger clone, and no base qualities were kept.

The twin pairs came from the European Cystic Fibrosis Twin and Sibling Study Cohort, a cohort that recruited patients from approximately 160 CF clinics across 14 European countries. Zygosity and CFTR genotype were verified in-house, and zygosity was tested by multiplex PCR of nine short tandem repeat loci. Peripheral blood was sampled from each twin, and clinical parameters were recorded on the day of blood sampling. Phenol/chloroform extraction was used to isolate genomic DNA from peripheral blood cells, and the DNA was then kept in TE buffer at 4 degrees C. Overall study results and their limits: Only a small cohort was studied, and no association of shared CDR3 numbers with age, concordance or disease severity was found. Sharing of nucleotide-identical clonotypes was significantly greater within monozygotic CF twin pairs than between unrelated CF individuals (P = 0.000026, Mann-Whitney). Simpson clonality was found to be generally low (median approximately 0.009), suggesting a naive-dominated repertoire, although higher clonality was observed in the most severely affected patients. V gene usage was most similar to the co-twin for 13 of 16 pairs, and J usage for 8 of 16 pairs, suggesting genetic constraints.

The source is a boy under 10 years old with cystic fibrosis. The chain is assembled from TRBV5-1 and TRBJ1-1; confidence is insufficient to name the D gene. The sample taken for sequencing was blood. The bases read TGCGCCAGCAGCTTGTCTGTGCACGACACTGAAGCTTTCTTT. It encodes CASSLSVHDTEAFF.